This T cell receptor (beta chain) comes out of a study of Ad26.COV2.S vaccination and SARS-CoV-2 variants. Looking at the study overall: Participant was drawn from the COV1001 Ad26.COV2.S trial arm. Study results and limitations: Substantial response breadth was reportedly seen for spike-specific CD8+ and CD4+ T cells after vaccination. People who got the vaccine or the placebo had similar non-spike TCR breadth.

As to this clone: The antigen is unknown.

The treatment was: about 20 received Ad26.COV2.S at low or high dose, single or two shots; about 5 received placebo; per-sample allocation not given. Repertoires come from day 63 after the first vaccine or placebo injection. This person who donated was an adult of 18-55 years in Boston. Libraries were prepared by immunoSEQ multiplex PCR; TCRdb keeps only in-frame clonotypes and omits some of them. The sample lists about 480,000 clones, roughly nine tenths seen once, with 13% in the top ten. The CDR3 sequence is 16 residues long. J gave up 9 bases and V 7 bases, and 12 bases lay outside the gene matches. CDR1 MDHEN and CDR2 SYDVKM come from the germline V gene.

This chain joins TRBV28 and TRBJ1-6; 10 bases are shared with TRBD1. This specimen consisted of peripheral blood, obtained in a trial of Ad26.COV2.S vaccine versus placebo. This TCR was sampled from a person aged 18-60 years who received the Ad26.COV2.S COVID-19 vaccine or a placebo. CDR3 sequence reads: CASTPLLGQGVSPLHF. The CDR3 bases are TGTGCCAGCACCCCTTTGTTAGGACAGGGGGTTTCACCCCTCCACTTT.